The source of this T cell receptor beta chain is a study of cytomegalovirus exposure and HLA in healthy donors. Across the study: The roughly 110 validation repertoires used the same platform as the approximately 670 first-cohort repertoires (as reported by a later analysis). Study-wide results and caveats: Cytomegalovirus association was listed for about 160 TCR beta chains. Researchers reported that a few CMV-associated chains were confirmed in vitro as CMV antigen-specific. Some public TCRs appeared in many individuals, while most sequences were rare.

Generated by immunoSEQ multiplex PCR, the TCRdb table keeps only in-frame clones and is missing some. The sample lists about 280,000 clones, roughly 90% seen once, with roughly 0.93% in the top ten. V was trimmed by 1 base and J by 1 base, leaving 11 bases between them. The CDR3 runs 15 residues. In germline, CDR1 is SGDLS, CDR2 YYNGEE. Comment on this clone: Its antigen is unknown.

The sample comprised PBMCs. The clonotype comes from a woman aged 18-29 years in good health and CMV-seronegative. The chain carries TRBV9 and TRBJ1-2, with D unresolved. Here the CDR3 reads CASSVSGRVNYGYTF. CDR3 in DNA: TGTGCCAGCAGCGTAAGCGGGCGGGTTAACTATGGCTACACCTTC.